This T cell receptor (beta chain) was sequenced during a study of sequential checkpoint blockade in melanoma. Overall study context: After both sequences, patients received maintenance nivolumab.

With 8 bases clipped from V and 7 bases from J, the junction kept 5 bases outside the gene matches. The V gene's germline CDR1 is MNHNS and CDR2 SASEGT. The CDR3 runs to 12 residues. TCRdb's table, derived via immunoSEQ multiplex PCR, lists solely in-frame clones and lacks some. This table has tens of thousands of clones, 85% to 90% appearing once. Described treatment: randomized to nivolumab then ipilimumab (arm A) or the reverse (arm B). The chain has TRBV6-1 and TRBJ1-2; 9 bases align to TRBD1. The source of this sequence is a human donor with melanoma. The sequencing here drew on CD8+ T cells sorted from blood (inferred from file names), taken from a patient given nivolumab and ipilimumab in sequence. The CDR3 reads CASAGTGFGYTF. The DNA of the CDR3 is TGTGCCAGCGCCGGGACAGGGTTTGGCTACACCTTC.